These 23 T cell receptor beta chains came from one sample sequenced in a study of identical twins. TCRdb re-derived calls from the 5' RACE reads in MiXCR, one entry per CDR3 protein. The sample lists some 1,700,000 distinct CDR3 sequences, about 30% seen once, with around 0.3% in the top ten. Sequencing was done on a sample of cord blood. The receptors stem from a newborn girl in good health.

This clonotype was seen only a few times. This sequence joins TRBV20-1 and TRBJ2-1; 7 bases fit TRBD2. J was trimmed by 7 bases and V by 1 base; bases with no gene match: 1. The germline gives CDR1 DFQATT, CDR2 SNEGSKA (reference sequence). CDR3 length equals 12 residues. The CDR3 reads CSARVGGNEQFF. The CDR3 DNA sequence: TGCAGTGCTAGAGTGGGGGGGAATGAGCAGTTCTTC.

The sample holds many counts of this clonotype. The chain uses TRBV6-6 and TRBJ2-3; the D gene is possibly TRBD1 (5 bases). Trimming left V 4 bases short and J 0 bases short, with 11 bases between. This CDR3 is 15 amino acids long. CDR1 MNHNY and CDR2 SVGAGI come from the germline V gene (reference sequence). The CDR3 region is CASSSADRSTDTQYF. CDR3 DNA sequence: TGTGCCAGCAGTTCCGCCGACAGAAGCACAGATACGCAGTATTTT.

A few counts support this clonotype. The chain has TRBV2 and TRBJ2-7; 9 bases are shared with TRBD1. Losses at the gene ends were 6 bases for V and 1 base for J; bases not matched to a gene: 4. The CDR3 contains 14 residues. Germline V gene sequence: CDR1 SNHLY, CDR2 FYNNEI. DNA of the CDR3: TGTGCCAGCAGCCGGGACAGGGAATCCTACGAGCAGTACTTC. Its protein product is CASSRDRESYEQYF.

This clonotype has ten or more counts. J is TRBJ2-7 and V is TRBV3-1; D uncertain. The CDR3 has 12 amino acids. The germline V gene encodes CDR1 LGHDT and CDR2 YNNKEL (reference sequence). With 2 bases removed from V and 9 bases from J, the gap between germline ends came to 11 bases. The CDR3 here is CASSQLVSVQYF. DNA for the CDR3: TGTGCCAGCAGCCAACTCGTTTCGGTGCAGTACTTC.

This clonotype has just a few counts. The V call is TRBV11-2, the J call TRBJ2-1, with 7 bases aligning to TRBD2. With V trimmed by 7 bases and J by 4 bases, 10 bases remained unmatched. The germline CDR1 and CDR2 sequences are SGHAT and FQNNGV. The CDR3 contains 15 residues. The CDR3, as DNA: TGTGCCAGCACAAAAGGACTAGTGGTGTACAATGAGCAGTTCTTC. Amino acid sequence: CASTKGLVVYNEQFF.

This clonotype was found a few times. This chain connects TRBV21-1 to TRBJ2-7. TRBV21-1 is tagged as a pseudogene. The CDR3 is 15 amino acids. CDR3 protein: CASSKADHPSYEQYF. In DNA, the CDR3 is TGTGCCAGCAGCAAAGCGGACCACCCCTCCTACGAGCAGTACTTC.

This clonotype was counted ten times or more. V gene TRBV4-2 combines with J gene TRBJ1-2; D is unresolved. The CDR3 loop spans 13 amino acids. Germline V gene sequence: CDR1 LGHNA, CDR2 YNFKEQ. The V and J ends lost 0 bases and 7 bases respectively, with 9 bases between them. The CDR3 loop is CASSQDLTGGYTF. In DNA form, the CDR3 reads TGTGCCAGCAGCCAAGATCTTACGGGTGGCTACACCTTC.

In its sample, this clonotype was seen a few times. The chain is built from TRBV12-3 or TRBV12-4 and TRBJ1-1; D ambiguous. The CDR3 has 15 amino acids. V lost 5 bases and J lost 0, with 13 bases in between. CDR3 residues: CASSPPPDLNTEAFF. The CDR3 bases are TGTGCCAGCAGTCCCCCGCCAGACTTGAACACTGAAGCTTTCTTT.

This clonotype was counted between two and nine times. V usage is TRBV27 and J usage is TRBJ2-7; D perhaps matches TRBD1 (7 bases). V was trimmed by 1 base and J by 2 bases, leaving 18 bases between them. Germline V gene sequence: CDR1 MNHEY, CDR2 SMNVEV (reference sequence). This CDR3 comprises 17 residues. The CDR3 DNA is TGTGCCAGCAGTTTATACTCGGCGGGACAGACTGCCTACGAGCAGTACTTC. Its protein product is CASSLYSAGQTAYEQYF.

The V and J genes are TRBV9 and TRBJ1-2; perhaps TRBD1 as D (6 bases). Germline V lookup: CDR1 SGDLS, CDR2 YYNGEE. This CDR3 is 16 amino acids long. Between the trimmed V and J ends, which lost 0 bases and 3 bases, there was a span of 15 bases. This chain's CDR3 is CASSVAVQGTDYGYTF. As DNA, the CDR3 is TGTGCCAGCAGCGTAGCCGTACAGGGAACGGACTATGGCTACACCTTC. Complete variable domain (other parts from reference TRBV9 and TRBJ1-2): DSGVTQTPKHLITATGQRVTLRCSPRSGDLSVYWYQQSLDQGLQFLIQYYNGEERAKGNILERFSAQQFPDLHSELNLSSLELGDSALYFCASSVAVQGTDYGYTFGSGTRLTVV.

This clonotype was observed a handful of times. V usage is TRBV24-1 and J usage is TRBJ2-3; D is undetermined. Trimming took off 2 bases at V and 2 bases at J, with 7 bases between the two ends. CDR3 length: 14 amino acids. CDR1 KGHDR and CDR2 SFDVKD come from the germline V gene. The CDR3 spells CATSDSRVTDTQYF. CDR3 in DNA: TGTGCCACCAGTGATTCCCGAGTCACAGATACGCAGTATTTT.

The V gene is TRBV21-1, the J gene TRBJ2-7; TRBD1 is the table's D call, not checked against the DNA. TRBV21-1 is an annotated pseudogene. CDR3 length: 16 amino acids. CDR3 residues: CASSKRRDRGYNEQYF. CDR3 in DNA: TGTGCCAGCAGCAAAAGGCGGGACAGGGGTTACAATGAGCAGTACTTC.

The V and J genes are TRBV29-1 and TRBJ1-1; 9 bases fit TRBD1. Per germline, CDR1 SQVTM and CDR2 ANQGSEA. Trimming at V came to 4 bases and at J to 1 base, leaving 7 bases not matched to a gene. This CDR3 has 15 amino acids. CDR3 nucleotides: TGCAGCGTTGGGGACCGGGACAGGGCGAACACTGAAGCTTTCTTT. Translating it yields CSVGDRDRANTEAFF.

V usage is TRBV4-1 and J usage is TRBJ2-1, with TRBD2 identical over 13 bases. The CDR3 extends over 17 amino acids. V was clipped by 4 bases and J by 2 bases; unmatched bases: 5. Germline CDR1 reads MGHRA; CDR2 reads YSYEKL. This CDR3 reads CASSPPGLAGAYNEQFF. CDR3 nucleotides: TGCGCCAGCAGCCCCCCCGGACTAGCGGGGGCCTACAATGAGCAGTTCTTC.

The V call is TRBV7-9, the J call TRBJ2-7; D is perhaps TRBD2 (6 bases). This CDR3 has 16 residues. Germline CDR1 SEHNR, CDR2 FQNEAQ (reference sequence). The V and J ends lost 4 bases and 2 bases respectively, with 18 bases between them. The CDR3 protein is CASSSQRLGSTYEQYF. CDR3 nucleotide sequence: TGTGCCAGCAGCTCCCAGCGACTAGGGTCTACCTACGAGCAGTACTTC.

The CDR3 DNA sequence: TGTGCCACGAGGAGTACTTCCCATGAGCAGTTCTTC. Its protein is CATRSTSHEQFF. V usage is TRBV24-1 and J usage is TRBJ2-1, with D unresolved. Per germline, CDR1 KGHDR and CDR2 SFDVKD. The germline V and J ends were trimmed by 10 bases and 8 bases, with 14 bases remaining between them. The CDR3 is 12 residues long.

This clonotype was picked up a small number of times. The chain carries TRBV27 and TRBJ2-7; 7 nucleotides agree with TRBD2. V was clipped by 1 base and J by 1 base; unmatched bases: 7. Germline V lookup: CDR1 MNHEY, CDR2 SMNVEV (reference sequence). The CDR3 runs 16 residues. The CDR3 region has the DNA TGTGCCAGCAGTTTATTGGGGCGGGAGAGGTCCTACGAGCAGTACTTC. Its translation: CASSLLGRERSYEQYF.

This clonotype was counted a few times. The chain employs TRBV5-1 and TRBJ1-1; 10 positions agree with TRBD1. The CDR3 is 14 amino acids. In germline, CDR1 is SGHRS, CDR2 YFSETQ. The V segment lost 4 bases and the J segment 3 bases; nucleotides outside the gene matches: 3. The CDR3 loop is CASSGGTGDTEAFF. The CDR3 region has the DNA TGCGCCAGCAGCGGCGGGACAGGGGACACTGAAGCTTTCTTT.

The CDR3 DNA is TGCGCCAGCACGGGACAGTTAGAGACCCAGTACTTC. Its protein is CASTGQLETQYF. V gene TRBV5-1 combines with J gene TRBJ2-4; 7 nucleotides match TRBD1. Near its end, the DNA agrees better with TRBJ2-5, so the J call may be wrong. Germline V CDR1 and CDR2: SGHRS, YFSETQ. The CDR3 has 12 amino acids.

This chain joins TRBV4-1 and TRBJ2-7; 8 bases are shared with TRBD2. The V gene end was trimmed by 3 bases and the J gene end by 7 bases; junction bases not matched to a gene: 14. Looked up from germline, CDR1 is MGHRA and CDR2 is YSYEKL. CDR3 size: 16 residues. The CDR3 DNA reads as TGCGCCAGCAGCCAGTACTCCGGGACTAGGGACAATGAGCAGTACTTC. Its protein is CASSQYSGTRDNEQYF.

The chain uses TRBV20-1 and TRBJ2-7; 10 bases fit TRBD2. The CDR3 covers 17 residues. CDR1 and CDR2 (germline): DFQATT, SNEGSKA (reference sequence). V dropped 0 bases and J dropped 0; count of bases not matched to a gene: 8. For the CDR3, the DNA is TGCAGTGCTAGAGATCCGTTCCTAGCGGGGGCCTCCTACGAGCAGTACTTC. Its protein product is CSARDPFLAGASYEQYF.

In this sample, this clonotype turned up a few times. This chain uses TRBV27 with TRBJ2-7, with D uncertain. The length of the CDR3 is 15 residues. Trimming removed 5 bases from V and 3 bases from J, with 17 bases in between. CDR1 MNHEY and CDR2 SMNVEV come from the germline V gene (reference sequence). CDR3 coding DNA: TGTGCCAGCAGTAACGGGCTAGTTTCGGTCTACGAGCAGTACTTC. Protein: CASSNGLVSVYEQYF.

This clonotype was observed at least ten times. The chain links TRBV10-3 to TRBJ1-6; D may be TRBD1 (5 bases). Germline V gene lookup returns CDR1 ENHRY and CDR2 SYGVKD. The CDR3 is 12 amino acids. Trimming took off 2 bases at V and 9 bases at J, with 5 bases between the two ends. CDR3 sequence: CAISEGGSPLHF. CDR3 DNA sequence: TGTGCCATCAGTGAGGGGGGTTCACCCCTCCACTTT.